Following are 16 T cell receptor beta chains from one sample sequenced in a study of cytotoxic CD8 clonotypes in ibrutinib-treated CLL. The table came from immunoSEQ multiplex PCR; TCRdb's copy has only in-frame clones and leaves some out. Of about 74,000 clones detected, more than 70% appear once; the ten largest clones hold 7.5% to 8%. The sequenced sample was PBMCs, obtained at disease progression, from a patient treated with ibrutinib. These receptors all stem from a human donor with chronic lymphocytic leukemia.

The genes are TRBV5-4 and TRBJ2-7; 7 nucleotides agree with TRBD2. The CDR3 has 14 residues. The J segment lost 8 bases and the V segment lost 3 bases, leaving 11 bases of the junction unmatched. The germline V gene encodes CDR1 SGHNT and CDR2 YYREEE (reference sequence). CDR3 coding DNA: TGTGCCAGCAGCTCTACCGGACTAGACCCTAAGCAGTACTTC. Translated, it gives CASSSTGLDPKQYF.

This clone occurred once. CDR3 residues: CASTSGAYEQYF. The CDR3 DNA reads TGTGCCAGCACTAGCGGAGCCTACGAGCAGTACTTC. This sequence joins TRBV6-8 and TRBJ2-7, with 7 bases fitting TRBD2. V shed 7 bases, J shed 2 bases, and the junction held 2 bases outside the gene matches. This CDR3 contains 12 residues. Germline CDR1 is MNHGY and CDR2 is SAAAGT.

The chain links TRBV2 to TRBJ1-3; TRBD1 aligns across 7 bases. The germline V gene has CDR1 SNHLY and CDR2 FYNNEI. The CDR3 consists of 16 residues. The V gene end was trimmed by 0 bases and the J gene end by 4 bases; junction bases not matched to a gene: 6. CDR3 loop: CASSEAEGGGGNTIYF. In nucleotides, the CDR3 is TGTGCCAGCAGTGAAGCGGAAGGAGGGGGCGGAAACACCATATATTTT.

The count of this clone is one. This chain uses TRBV5-1 with TRBJ1-1, with D unclear. Trimming removed 0 bases at V and 7 bases at J, with 10 bases between. CDR1 is SGHRS, CDR2 YFSETQ, per germline. The CDR3 contains 13 residues. The CDR3 coding sequence is TGCGCCAGCAGCTTGGGGGGAACTCATGAAGCTTTCTTT. Amino acid sequence: CASSLGGTHEAFF.

The V and J genes are TRBV7-2 and TRBJ2-3; 15 bases agree with TRBD2. The CDR3 consists of 18 residues. The V gene end was trimmed by 2 bases and the J gene end by 1 base; junction bases not matched to a gene: 4. CDR1 SGHTA and CDR2 FQGNSA come from the germline V gene. The CDR3 coding sequence is TGTGCCAGCAGCTTAACCGGGACTAGCGGGGGGCGCACAGATACGCAGTATTTT. Protein sequence: CASSLTGTSGGRTDTQYF.

V and J are TRBV19 and TRBJ1-4; no reliable D call. The germline V gene has CDR1 LNHDA and CDR2 SQIVND (reference sequence). The CDR3 is 13 amino acids. The ends were cut back, 9 bases at V and 3 bases at J, with 11 bases in the middle. The CDR3 nucleotides read TGTGCCAGCTCGGCGGAGGCTAATGAAAAACTGTTTTTT. It specifies CASSAEANEKLFF.

The chain recombines TRBV10-2 with TRBJ1-1; D is ambiguous. Per germline, CDR1 WSHSY and CDR2 SAAADI. Between the trimmed V and J ends, which lost 4 bases and 0 bases, there was a span of 9 bases. The CDR3 runs 14 residues. The CDR3 reads CASSVPGLNTEAFF. The DNA of the CDR3 is TGCGCCAGCAGTGTCCCGGGCTTGAACACTGAAGCTTTCTTT.

The rearrangement uses TRBV20-1 and TRBJ2-1; tentatively, D is TRBD2 (6 bases). The CDR3 totals 11 residues. Per germline, CDR1 DFQATT and CDR2 SNEGSKA (reference sequence). V was pared by 8 bases and J by 9 bases, with 14 bases between. CDR3 residues: CSTPFGSEQFF. The CDR3, as DNA: TGCAGTACCCCGTTCGGGAGTGAGCAGTTCTTC.

A few counts support this clone. Other DNA variants within this sample encode the same CDR3. The chain links TRBV30 to TRBJ1-1; D is possibly TRBD1 (6 bases). Between the trimmed V and J ends, which lost 3 bases and 0 bases, there was a span of 8 bases. Germline V lookup: CDR1 GTSNPN, CDR2 SVGIG (reference sequence). The CDR3 loop spans 13 amino acids. CDR3 protein: CAWRGQLNTEAFF. The CDR3 coding sequence is TGTGCCTGGAGAGGACAGCTGAACACTGAAGCTTTCTTT.

This clone was seen once. V gene TRBV2 combines with J gene TRBJ1-6, with TRBD1 matching over 7 bases. The CDR3 spans 13 residues. The junction had 3 bases not matched to a gene; V was cut back by 7 bases and J by 6 bases. Germline CDR1 is SNHLY and CDR2 is FYNNEI. The chain's CDR3 is CASMGTVNSPLHF. Written as DNA, the CDR3 is TGTGCCAGCATGGGGACAGTTAATTCACCCCTCCACTTT.

This chain uses TRBV25-1 with TRBJ2-5; D is possibly TRBD1 or TRBD2 (5 bases each). V lost 4 bases and J 5 bases, leaving 11 bases between the germline ends. This CDR3 comprises 13 residues. Germline V gives CDR1 MGHDK, CDR2 SYGVNS. As DNA, the CDR3 is TGTGCCAGCAGTGGGCCCGAGGGGGAGACCCAGTACTTC. Encoded protein: CASSGPEGETQYF. Full variable domain (outside the CDR3, taken from reference TRBV25-1 and TRBJ2-5): EADIYQTPRYLVIGTGKKITLECSQTMGHDKMYWYQQDPGMELHLIHYSYGVNSTEKGDLSSESTVSRIRTEHFPLTLESARPSHTSQYLCASSGPEGETQYFGPGTRLLVL.

This chain connects TRBV7-3 to TRBJ2-3; D ambiguous. The germline V and J ends were trimmed by 0 bases and 0 bases, with 10 bases remaining between them. The germline V gene has CDR1 SGHTA and CDR2 FQGTGA. The CDR3 runs to 16 residues. The CDR3 DNA follows: TGTGCCAGCAGCTTAACCGCAGCCCTCAGCACAGATACGCAGTATTTT. This encodes CASSLTAALSTDTQYF.

The chain combines TRBV18 with TRBJ1-1; 7 bases line up with TRBD1. Germline V lookup: CDR1 KGHSH, CDR2 LQKENI. The length of the CDR3 is 15 residues. Trimming cost V 6 bases and J 5 bases; bases outside gene matches: 12. The DNA for the CDR3 is TGTGCCAGCTCTCCCGACAGGGCTTCGAGGACTGAAGCTTTCTTT. Protein sequence: CASSPDRASRTEAFF.

There are many counts of this clone. The chain couples TRBV4-1 to TRBJ2-4; D remains ambiguous. Trimming stripped 1 base from V and 2 bases from J, with 9 bases between. Germline V CDR1 and CDR2: MGHRA, YSYEKL. CDR3 length: 15 amino acids. The CDR3 region is CASSQVHVSKNIQYF. CDR3 nucleotide sequence: TGCGCCAGCAGCCAAGTACACGTATCCAAAAACATTCAGTACTTC.

J is TRBJ1-5 and V is TRBV12-5; D possibly corresponds to TRBD1 (6 bases). In germline, CDR1 is LGHNT, CDR2 FRNRAP. V gave up 6 bases and J gave up 6 bases, with 18 bases separating them. The length of the CDR3 is 15 residues. The CDR3 protein is CASGRWEGGSQPQHF. The CDR3 DNA is TGTGCTAGTGGCCGCTGGGAAGGGGGTAGTCAGCCCCAGCATTTT.

The chain combines TRBV5-1 with TRBJ2-2; 11 bases fit TRBD2. The CDR3 loop spans 16 amino acids. The trim removed 2 bases at V and 5 bases at J, leaving 5 bases unmatched. CDR1 SGHRS and CDR2 YFSETQ come from the germline V gene. The CDR3 region has the DNA TGCGCCAGCAGCTTAATAGCGGGAGGGGCAACCGGGGAGCTGTTTTTT. Residues: CASSLIAGGATGELFF. Based on the CDR3 plus reference TRBV5-1 and TRBJ2-2, the full variable domain is KAGVTQTPRYLIKTRGQQVTLSCSPISGHRSVSWYQQTPGQGLQFLFEYFSETQRNKGNFPGRFSGRQFSNSRSEMNVSTLELGDSALYLCASSLIAGGATGELFFGEGSRLTVL.